Listed below are T cell receptor beta chains from one sample, sequenced in a study of response to subunit inactivated influenza vaccine. TCRdb re-derived calls from the RT-PCR reads in MiXCR, one entry per CDR3 protein. The sample carries approximately 680,000 distinct CDR3 sequences, around a sixth recorded once. Source: PBMCs from blood, taken 11 to 12 days after vaccination. Source of these receptors: a man aged 45 to 65 who received an inactivated influenza vaccine. Both conserved end residues are part of each CDR3. D genes are given only for firm matches. A clone size is listed for some rows: how often the clone was seen (once, few, many), or a class if it is expanded.

TRBD1,15,TRBV27,TRBJ2-1,NA,TGTGCCAGCAGTTATGGACAGGTCGGGCTCAATGAGCAGTTCTTC,CASSYGQVGLNEQFF
NA,13,TRBV6-1,TRBJ1-5,few,TGTGCCAGCAGCAACGGACAGAATCAGCCCCAGCATTTT,CASSNGQNQPQHF
TRBD1,16,TRBV20-1,TRBJ2-2,many,TGCAGTGCTAGAGCTTTCGGACAGGGGTTAGCCGGGGAGCTGTTTTTT,CSARAFGQGLAGELFF
TRBD1,14,TRBV19,TRBJ2-1,NA,TGTGCCAGCAGAGGGACAGGGCGCGCCAATGAGCAGTTCTTC,CASRGTGRANEQFF
NA,14,TRBV12-3/TRBV12-4,TRBJ1-2,few,TGTGCCAGCAGCCCTACAAGATACAACTATGGCTACACCTTC,CASSPTRYNYGYTF
NA,14,TRBV6-2/TRBV6-3,TRBJ1-3,few,TGTGCCAGCAGTTACATCGGGAGTGGAAACACCATATATTTT,CASSYIGSGNTIYF
TRBD2,14,TRBV24-1,TRBJ2-1,few,TGTGCCACCAGGGGGACTAGCGGGATCTATGAGCAGTTCTTC,CATRGTSGIYEQFF
NA,14,TRBV18,TRBJ1-6,NA,TGTGCCAGCTCACGCTCCCAGGGAGCTTCACCCCTCCACTTT,CASSRSQGASPLHF
NA,11,TRBV10-3,TRBJ1-2,NA,TGTGCCATCAGCGACGGCTATGGCTACACCTTC,CAISDGYGYTF
TRBD2,16,TRBV10-1,TRBJ2-7,NA,TGCGCCAGCAGTGAGTCGAATCAGCGGGATTCCTACGAGCAGTACTTC,CASSESNQRDSYEQYF
NA,17,TRBV20-1,TRBJ1-6,NA,TGCAGTGCCAAATCGCAGAGAGGGGGAGTCCTTAATTCACCCCTCCACTTT,CSAKSQRGGVLNSPLHF
TRBD1,14,TRBV6-1,TRBJ1-2,few,TGTGCCAGCAGTGATACAGGGGGGAGCTATGGCTACACCTTC,CASSDTGGSYGYTF
NA,13,TRBV12-3/TRBV12-4,TRBJ1-1,many,TGTGCCAGCACTAGACAACTGAACACTGAAGCTTTCTTT,CASTRQLNTEAFF
NA,14,TRBV5-1,TRBJ1-1,NA,TGCGCCAGCAGTCATCAGGGTGTGAACACTGAAGCTTTCTTT,CASSHQGVNTEAFF
NA,15,TRBV20-1,TRBJ2-2,NA,TGCAGTGCTCCCCGATCGGGTTTAGACACCGGGGAGCTGTTTTTT,CSAPRSGLDTGELFF
TRBD1,14,TRBV12-3/TRBV12-4,TRBJ1-6,few,TGTGCCAGCAGTGAACAGGGGGCTAGGTCACCCCTCCACTTT,CASSEQGARSPLHF
TRBD2,14,TRBV20-1,TRBJ2-1,few,TGCAGTGCTGGGACTAGCGGAGGCTACAATGAGCAGTTCTTC,CSAGTSGGYNEQFF
TRBD2,19,TRBV20-1,TRBJ2-1,NA,TGCAGTGCCGCCGCCCCACTAGCGGACTATATTTTATCCTACAATGAGCAGTTCTTC,CSAAAPLADYILSYNEQFF
TRBD1,15,TRBV4-2,TRBJ1-2,NA,TGTGCCAGCAGCCAAGGCCGGGACAGGGGCGTTGGCTACACCTTC,CASSQGRDRGVGYTF
TRBD2,13,TRBV20-1,TRBJ2-5,NA,TGCAGTGCTAGAGGTCCCGGGGGGGAGACCCAGTACTTC,CSARGPGGETQYF
NA,13,TRBV29-1,TRBJ2-1,many,TGCAGCGTAGGGGGTAGCTCCTACAATGAGCAGTTCTTC,CSVGGSSYNEQFF
NA,11,TRBV6-6,TRBJ2-5,few,TGTGCCAGCAGTTACACCGAGACCCAGTACTTC,CASSYTETQYF
TRBD1,15,TRBV11-2,TRBJ2-7,NA,TGTGCCAGCAGCTTAGTGACAGGGGGCGTTTACGAGCAGTACTTC,CASSLVTGGVYEQYF
NA,12,TRBV20-1,TRBJ1-5,NA,TGCAGTGCTAGGGAGGGGCACCAGCCCCAGCATTTT,CSAREGHQPQHF
NA,15,TRBV20-1,TRBJ2-3,few,TGCAGTGCTTTGCCCCCCCCCGGGGGCACAGATACGCAGTATTTT,CSALPPPGGTDTQYF
NA,15,TRBV19,TRBJ2-3,NA,TGTGCCAGTAGTCTTAGCTTCGGGAGCACAGATACGCAGTATTTT,CASSLSFGSTDTQYF
TRBD1,13,TRBV4-3,TRBJ1-3,many,TGCGCCAGCTCCCAGGACAGGGAAAACACCATATATTTT,CASSQDRENTIYF
NA,14,TRBV21-1,TRBJ2-5,NA,TGTGCCAGCAGCAAAGGTCCCCCAAAAGAGACCCAGTACTTC,CASSKGPPKETQYF
NA,17,TRBV5-4,TRBJ2-2,few,TGTGCCAGCAGCTTGGGGACAGCGGGACCGAACACCGGGGAGCTGTTTTTT,CASSLGTAGPNTGELFF